These T cell receptor beta chains were read from a single sample in a study of cytomegalovirus exposure and HLA in healthy donors. Sequencing used immunoSEQ multiplex PCR; TCRdb keeps in-frame clones, though not all of them. Of around 120,000 clones listed, over 70% are singletons. Specimen: PBMCs. These receptors came from a woman aged 40 to 50 in good health and CMV-seronegative. The CDR3 runs from the conserved cysteine through the conserved F or W. The D gene is left open where the match is weak. Clone size is shown for a subset of rows, as once, few, many or a class of expanded clone.

length | J | D | size | V | DNA | CDR3
15 | TRBJ2-3 | TRBD2 | - | TRBV5-1 | TGCGCCAGCAGTAGTAGCGGGGGGGCGGTAGATACGCAGTATTTT | CASSSSGGAVDTQYF
15 | TRBJ1-1 | - | - | TRBV13 | TGTGCCAGCAGGGTAAGGGGGGGGCAGAACACTGAAGCTTTCTTT | CASRVRGGQNTEAFF
16 | TRBJ2-5 | TRBD2 | - | TRBV6-5 | TGTGCCAGCAGTTGGACTAGCGGGGGTGGACAAGAGACCCAGTACTTC | CASSWTSGGGQETQYF
17 | TRBJ2-6 | TRBD1 | few | TRBV7-7 | TGTGCCAGCAGCCCGGGACAGGGCCTCTCTGGGGCCAACGTCCTGACTTTC | CASSPGQGLSGANVLTF
13 | TRBJ2-7 | - | - | TRBV5-8 | TGTGCCAGCAGCTTGAGAGGGGGGGACGAGCAGTACTTC | CASSLRGGDEQYF
13 | TRBJ2-7 | - | - | TRBV27 | TGTGCCAGCGGGGAGGAGCTCGGGGGCGAGCAGTACTTC | CASGEELGGEQYF
13 | TRBJ2-7 | TRBD1 | - | TRBV2 | TGTGCCAGCACGGGACAGGGGGCTTACGAGCAGTACTTC | CASTGQGAYEQYF
13 | TRBJ1-1 | - | - | TRBV7-3 | TGTGCCAGCAGAAAGGGACTGATGGGTGAAGCTTTCTTT | CASRKGLMGEAFF
12 | TRBJ1-2 | - | - | TRBV5-6 | TGTGCCAGCAGCCTCGGACTCTATGGCTACACCTTC | CASSLGLYGYTF
14 | TRBJ1-1 | TRBD1 | - | TRBV7-9 | TGTGCCAGCAGTTGGACAGGGGTGAACACTGAAGCTTTCTTT | CASSWTGVNTEAFF
22 | TRBJ2-2 | TRBD2 | - | TRBV7-3 | TGTGCCAGCAGCCTAAACGTCCGGACTAGCGGAGCAGCAAAGGGGGACACCGGGGAGCTGTTTTTT | CASSLNVRTSGAAKGDTGELFF
13 | TRBJ1-4 | - | - | TRBV2 | TGTGCCAGCAGTGCGCGCATTAATGAAAAACTGTTTTTT | CASSARINEKLFF
14 | TRBJ1-2 | - | - | TRBV5-1 | TGCGCCAGCAGCTTGTCGACAGCTAACTATGGCTACACCTTC | CASSLSTANYGYTF
15 | TRBJ2-3 | - | - | TRBV11-2 | TGTGCCAGCAGCCATCCTAGCGAGCGCACAGATACGCAGTATTTT | CASSHPSERTDTQYF
12 | TRBJ2-1 | - | - | TRBV18 | TGTGCCAGCTCACCACCGAGGCATGAGCAGTTCTTC | CASSPPRHEQFF
14 | TRBJ1-2 | TRBD1 | - | TRBV11-1 | TGTGCCAGCAGCACGACAGGGGAGGTCTATGGCTACACCTTC | CASSTTGEVYGYTF
15 | TRBJ1-1 | - | - | TRBV6-5 | TGTGCCAGCAGTTACTCTGGTGGCCTCAGGGCAGAAGCTTTCTTT | CASSYSGGLRAEAFF
14 | TRBJ2-7 | TRBD1 | - | TRBV6-5 | TGTGCCAGCTTACCAAGAGGGGGCGGCTACGAGCAGTACTTC | CASLPRGGGYEQYF
16 | TRBJ2-1 | TRBD2 | - | TRBV5-1 | TGCGCCAGCAGCTTGGATGCGGGAGGGAGCTACAATGAGCAGTTCTTC | CASSLDAGGSYNEQFF
15 | TRBJ2-5 | TRBD2 | few | TRBV7-2 | TGTGCCAGCAGCTTAACCGGGGGGGCAGCGGAGACCCAGTACTTC | CASSLTGGAAETQYF
15 | TRBJ2-1 | TRBD1 | - | TRBV5-1 | TGCGCCAGCAGCAGCACAGGGGGCGCGTACAATGAGCAGTTCTTC | CASSSTGGAYNEQFF
16 | TRBJ2-3 | TRBD1 | few | TRBV6-6 | TGTGCCAGCAGTTACCGACAGGGGGCCGGGAGAGATACGCAGTATTTT | CASSYRQGAGRDTQYF
16 | TRBJ2-7 | - | - | TRBV27 | TGTGCCAGCAGTTCCTCCGGGACTCCCTCGCGATACGAGCAGTACTTC | CASSSSGTPSRYEQYF
14 | TRBJ2-7 | TRBD1 | few | TRBV30 | TGTGCCTGGGGACAGGGGGCGACGGGGCAGGAGCAGTACTTC | CAWGQGATGQEQYF
15 | TRBJ2-3 | - | - | TRBV28 | TGTGCCAGCAGTTATGCCGGGGGGCCAGGGGATACGCAGTATTTT | CASSYAGGPGDTQYF
13 | TRBJ2-7 | - | few | TRBV6-6 | TGTGCCAGCGGGGACTCCGATCTCTACGAGCAGTACTTC | CASGDSDLYEQYF
13 | TRBJ2-6 | TRBD1 | few | TRBV6-1 | TGTGCCAGCAGTGCTCAGGGGGCCAACGGCCTGACTTTC | CASSAQGANGLTF
14 | TRBJ2-7 | TRBD1 | - | TRBV18 | TGTGCCAGCTCACCCCCGACAGGGTTTTCCGAGCAGTACTTC | CASSPPTGFSEQYF
18 | TRBJ1-4 | - | - | TRBV15 | TGTGCCACCAGCAGAGTGGAAGGAGTCCGGGCGGGTAATGAAAAACTGTTTTTT | CATSRVEGVRAGNEKLFF
15 | TRBJ2-6 | - | - | TRBV10-3 | TGTGCCATCAGTGATACAGACTCTGGGGCCAACGTCCTGACTTTC | CAISDTDSGANVLTF
14 | TRBJ1-2 | - | - | TRBV11-2 | TGTGCCAGCAGCTTAGCCGAACTGGTCGGTGGCTACACCTTC | CASSLAELVGGYTF
16 | TRBJ2-2 | TRBD2 | once | TRBV7-3 | TGTGCCAGCACCCCTAGCGGGAGGGCCGAGGCCGGGGAGCTGTTTTTT | CASTPSGRAEAGELFF
16 | TRBJ2-7 | TRBD2 | once | TRBV18 | TGTGCCAGCTCACCACGGACTAGCGGAGAATACTACGAGCAGTACTTC | CASSPRTSGEYYEQYF
15 | TRBJ1-2 | TRBD1 | - | TRBV28 | TGTGCCAGTTCCCTCACGGGGACAGGGAGCTATGGCTACACCTTC | CASSLTGTGSYGYTF
15 | TRBJ2-7 | - | - | TRBV7-2 | TGTGCCAGCAGCTTAGCGAGCGGGTACTCCTACGAGCAGTACTTC | CASSLASGYSYEQYF
16 | TRBJ1-4 | TRBD1 | few | TRBV28 | TGTGCCAGCAGTTCGGCACAGGGGGCGCAATCTGAAAAACTGTTTTTT | CASSSAQGAQSEKLFF
16 | TRBJ2-7 | TRBD1 | - | TRBV13 | TGTGCCAGCAGCAGACAATCCGGGACAGGGGGCTACGAGCAGTACTTC | CASSRQSGTGGYEQYF
15 | TRBJ1-2 | - | - | TRBV5-1 | TGCGCCAGCAGCTTGGTAGGGCAGGGAGGTACTGGCTACACCTTC | CASSLVGQGGTGYTF
16 | TRBJ2-1 | TRBD2 | - | TRBV7-3 | TGTGCCAGCAGCTTAACTGGGCGGGGGAACTACAATGAGCAGTTCTTC | CASSLTGRGNYNEQFF
14 | TRBJ2-1 | TRBD2 | - | TRBV27 | TGTGCCAGCAGCTCGGGGGGGCGGTTCCATGAGCAGTTCTTC | CASSSGGRFHEQFF
13 | TRBJ1-4 | TRBD1 | - | TRBV19 | TGTGGAACCGGGACAGCGGAGGGTGAAAAACTGTTTTTT | CGTGTAEGEKLFF
14 | TRBJ2-7 | TRBD1 | - | TRBV5-1 | TGCGCCAGCAGCCTACAGGGGGCAGCCTACGAGCAGTACTTC | CASSLQGAAYEQYF
14 | TRBJ1-6 | - | - | TRBV4-2 | TGTGCCAGCAGAGGGGAACAGGATAATTCACCCCTCCACTTT | CASRGEQDNSPLHF
10 | TRBJ1-2 | - | - | TRBV7-9 | TGTTCCAGCAAGGGAGATGGCTACACCTTC | CSSKGDGYTF
14 | TRBJ1-3 | - | - | TRBV5-1 | TGCGCCAGCAGCTTGACAGGGCTAGGAAACACCATATATTTT | CASSLTGLGNTIYF